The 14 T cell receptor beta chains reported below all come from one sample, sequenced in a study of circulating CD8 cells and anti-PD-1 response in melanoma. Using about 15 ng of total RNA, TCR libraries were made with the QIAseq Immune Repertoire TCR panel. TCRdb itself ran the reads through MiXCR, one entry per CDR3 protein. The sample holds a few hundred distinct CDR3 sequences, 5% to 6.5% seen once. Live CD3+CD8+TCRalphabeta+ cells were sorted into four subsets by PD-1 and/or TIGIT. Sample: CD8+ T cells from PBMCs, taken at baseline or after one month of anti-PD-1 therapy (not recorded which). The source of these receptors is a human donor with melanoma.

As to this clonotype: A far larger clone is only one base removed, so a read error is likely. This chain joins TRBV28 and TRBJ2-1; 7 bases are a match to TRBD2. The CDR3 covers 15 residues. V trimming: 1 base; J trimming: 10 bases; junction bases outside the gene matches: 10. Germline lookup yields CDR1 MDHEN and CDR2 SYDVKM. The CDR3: CASSLLGGPLYEQFF. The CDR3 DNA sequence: TGTGCCAGCAGTTTATTGGGAGGGCCCCTATACGAGCAGTTCTTC. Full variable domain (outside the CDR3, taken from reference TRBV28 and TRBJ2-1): DVKVTQSSRYLVKRTGEKVFLECVQDMDHENMFWYRQDPGLGLRLIYFSYDVKMKEKGDIPEGYSVSREKKERFSLILESASTNQTSMYLCASSLLGGPLYEQFFGPGTRLTVL.

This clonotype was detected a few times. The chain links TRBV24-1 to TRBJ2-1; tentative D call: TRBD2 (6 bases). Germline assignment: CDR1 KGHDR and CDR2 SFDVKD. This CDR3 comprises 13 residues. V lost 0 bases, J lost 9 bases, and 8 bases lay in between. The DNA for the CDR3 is TGTGCCACCAGTGATTTGCGGGGAGGTGAGCAGTTCTTC. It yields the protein CATSDLRGGEQFF.

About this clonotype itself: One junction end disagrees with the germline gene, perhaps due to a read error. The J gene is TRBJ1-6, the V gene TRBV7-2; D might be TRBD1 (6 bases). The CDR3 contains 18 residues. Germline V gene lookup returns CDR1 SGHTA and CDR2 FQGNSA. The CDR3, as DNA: TGTGCCAGCAGCCCTAGGGTAGGGCAGGGGTATTCAAATTCACCCCCCCACTTT. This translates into CASSPRVGQGYSNSPPHF.

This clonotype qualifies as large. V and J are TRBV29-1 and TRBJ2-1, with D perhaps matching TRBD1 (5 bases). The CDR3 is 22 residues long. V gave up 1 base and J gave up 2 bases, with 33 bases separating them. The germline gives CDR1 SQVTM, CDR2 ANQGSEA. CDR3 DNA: TGCAGCGTTGAAGGGGTAGTTCCAGGGCATTTAGTTTCGGATATCCCCTACAATGAGCAGTTCTTC. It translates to CSVEGVVPGHLVSDIPYNEQFF.

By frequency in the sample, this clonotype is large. The CDR3 DNA reads as TGCAGTGCCTCCGGGGGCAATGAGCAGTTCTTC. Translated, it gives CSASGGNEQFF. The J gene is TRBJ2-1, the V gene TRBV20-1, with a possible D match to TRBD2 (6 bases). CDR1 is DFQATT and CDR2 is SNEGSKA in the germline V gene (reference sequence). V lost 6 bases and J lost 6, with 9 bases in between. This CDR3 region has 11 residues.

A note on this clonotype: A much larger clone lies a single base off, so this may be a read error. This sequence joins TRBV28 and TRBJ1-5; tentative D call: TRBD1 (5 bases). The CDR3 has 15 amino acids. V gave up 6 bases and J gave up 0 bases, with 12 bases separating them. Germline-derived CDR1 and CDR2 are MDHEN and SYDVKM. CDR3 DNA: TGTGCCAGCAGCACAGGTTCTTATAGCAATCAGCCCCAGCATTTT. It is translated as CASSTGSYSNQPQHF.

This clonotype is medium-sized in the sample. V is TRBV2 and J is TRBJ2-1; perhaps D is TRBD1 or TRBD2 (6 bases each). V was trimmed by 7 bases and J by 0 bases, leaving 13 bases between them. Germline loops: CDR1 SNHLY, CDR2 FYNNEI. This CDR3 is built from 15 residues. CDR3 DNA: TGTGCCAGCAAGAAGGGGGGAGGCTCCTACAATGAGCAGTTCTTC. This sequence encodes CASKKGGGSYNEQFF.

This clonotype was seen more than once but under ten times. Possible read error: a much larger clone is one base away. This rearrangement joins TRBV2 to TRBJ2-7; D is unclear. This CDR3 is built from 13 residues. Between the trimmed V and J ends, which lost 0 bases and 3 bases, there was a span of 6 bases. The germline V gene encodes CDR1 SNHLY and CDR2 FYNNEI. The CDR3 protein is CASSEAWDYEQYF. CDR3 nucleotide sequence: TGTGCCAGCAGTGAAGCTTGGGACTACGAGCAGTACTTC.

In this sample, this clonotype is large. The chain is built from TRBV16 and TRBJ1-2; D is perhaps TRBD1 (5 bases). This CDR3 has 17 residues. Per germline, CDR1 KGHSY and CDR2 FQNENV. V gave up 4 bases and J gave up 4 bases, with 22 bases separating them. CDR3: CASSPGGAAVGVYGYTF. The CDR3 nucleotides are TGTGCCAGCAGCCCAGGAGGGGCAGCGGTGGGAGTCTATGGCTACACCTTC. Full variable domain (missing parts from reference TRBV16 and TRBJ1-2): GEEVAQTPKHLVRGEGQKAKLYCAPIKGHSYVFWYQQVLKNEFKFLISFQNENVFDETGMPKERFSAKCLPNSPCSLEIQATKLEDSAVYFCASSPGGAAVGVYGYTFGSGTRLTVV.

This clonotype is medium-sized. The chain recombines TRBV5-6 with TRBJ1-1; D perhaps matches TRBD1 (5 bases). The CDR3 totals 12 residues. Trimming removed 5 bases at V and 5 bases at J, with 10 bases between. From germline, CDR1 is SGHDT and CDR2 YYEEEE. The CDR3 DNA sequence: TGTGCCAGCAGTCCGGCAGGGACTGAAGCTTTCTTT. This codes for CASSPAGTEAFF.

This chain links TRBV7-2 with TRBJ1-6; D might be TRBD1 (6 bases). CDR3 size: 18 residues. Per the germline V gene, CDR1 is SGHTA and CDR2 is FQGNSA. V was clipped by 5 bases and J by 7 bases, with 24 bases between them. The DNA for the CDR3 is TGTGCCAGCAGCCCTAGGGTAGGGCAGGGGTATTCAAATTCACCCCTCCACTTT. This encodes CASSPRVGQGYSNSPLHF.

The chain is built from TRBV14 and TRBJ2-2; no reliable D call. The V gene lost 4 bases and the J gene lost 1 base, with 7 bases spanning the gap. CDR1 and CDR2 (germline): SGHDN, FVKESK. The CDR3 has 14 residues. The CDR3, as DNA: TGTGCCAGCAGCCTAAGACAGAACACCGGGGAGCTGTTTTTT. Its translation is CASSLRQNTGELFF.

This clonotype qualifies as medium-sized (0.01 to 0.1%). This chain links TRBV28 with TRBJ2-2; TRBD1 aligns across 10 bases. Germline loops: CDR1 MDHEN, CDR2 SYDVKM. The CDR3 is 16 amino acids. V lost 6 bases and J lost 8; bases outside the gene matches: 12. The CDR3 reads CASSPRGGTGAGELFF. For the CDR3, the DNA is TGTGCCAGCAGCCCCCGAGGGGGGACAGGGGCAGGGGAGCTGTTTTTT.

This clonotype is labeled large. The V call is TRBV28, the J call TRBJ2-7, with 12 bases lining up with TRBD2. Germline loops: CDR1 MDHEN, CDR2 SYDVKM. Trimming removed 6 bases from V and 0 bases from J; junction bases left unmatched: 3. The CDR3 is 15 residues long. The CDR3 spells CASRRTSGTSYEQYF. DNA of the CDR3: TGTGCCAGCAGAAGGACTAGCGGGACCTCCTACGAGCAGTACTTC.